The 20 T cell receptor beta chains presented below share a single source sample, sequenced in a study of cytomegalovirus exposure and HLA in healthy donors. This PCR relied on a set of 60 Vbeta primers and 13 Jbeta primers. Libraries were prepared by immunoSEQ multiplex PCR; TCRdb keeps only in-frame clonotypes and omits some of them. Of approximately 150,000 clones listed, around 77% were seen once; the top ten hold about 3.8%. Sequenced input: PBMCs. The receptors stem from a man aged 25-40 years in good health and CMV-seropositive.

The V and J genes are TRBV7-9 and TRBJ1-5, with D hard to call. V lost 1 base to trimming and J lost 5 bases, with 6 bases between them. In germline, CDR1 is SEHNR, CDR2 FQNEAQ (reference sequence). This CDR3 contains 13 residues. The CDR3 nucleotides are TGTGCCAGCAGCTTAGGCGGGGATCAGCCCCAGCATTTT. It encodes CASSLGGDQPQHF.

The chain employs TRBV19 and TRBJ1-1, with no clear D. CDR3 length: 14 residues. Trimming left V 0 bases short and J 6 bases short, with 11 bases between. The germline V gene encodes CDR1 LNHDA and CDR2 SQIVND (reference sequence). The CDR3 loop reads CASSIEGLGPEAFF. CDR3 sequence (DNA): TGTGCCAGTAGTATAGAAGGACTGGGCCCTGAAGCTTTCTTT.

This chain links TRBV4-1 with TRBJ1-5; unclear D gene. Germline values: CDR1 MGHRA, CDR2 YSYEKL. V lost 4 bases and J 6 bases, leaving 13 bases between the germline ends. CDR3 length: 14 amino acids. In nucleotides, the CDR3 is TGCGCCAGCAGCCCGATTACGGGGTTTCAGCCCCAGCATTTT. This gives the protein CASSPITGFQPQHF.

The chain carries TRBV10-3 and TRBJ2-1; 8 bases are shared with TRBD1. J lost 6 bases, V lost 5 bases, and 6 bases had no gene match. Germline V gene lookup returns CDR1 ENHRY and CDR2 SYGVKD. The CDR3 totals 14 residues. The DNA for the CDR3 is TGTGCCATCAGTCCCAGGGGGCAGGGCAATGAGCAGTTCTTC. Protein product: CAISPRGQGNEQFF.

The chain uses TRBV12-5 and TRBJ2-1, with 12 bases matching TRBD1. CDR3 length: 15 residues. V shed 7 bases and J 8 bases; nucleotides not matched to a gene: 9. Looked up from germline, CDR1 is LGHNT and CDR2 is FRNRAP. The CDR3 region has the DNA TGTGCTAGTGCCCCGGGACAGGGGGCTTGGGATGAGCAGTTCTTC. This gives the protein CASAPGQGAWDEQFF.

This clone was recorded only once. The chain's CDR3 is CAISESTRGVTQPQHF. The CDR3 region has the DNA TGTGCCATCAGTGAGTCGACTCGGGGGGTGACTCAGCCCCAGCATTTT. The genes are TRBV10-3 and TRBJ1-5, with TRBD1 as a possible D gene (5 bases). The CDR3 spans 16 residues. V gave up 0 bases and J gave up 6 bases, with 15 bases separating them. CDR1 and CDR2 from the germline V gene are ENHRY and SYGVKD.

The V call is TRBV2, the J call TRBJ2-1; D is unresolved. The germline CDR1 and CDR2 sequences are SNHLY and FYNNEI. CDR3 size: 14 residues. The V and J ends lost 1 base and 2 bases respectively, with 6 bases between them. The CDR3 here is CASSEGQAYNEQFF. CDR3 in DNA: TGTGCCAGCAGTGAAGGCCAGGCCTACAATGAGCAGTTCTTC.

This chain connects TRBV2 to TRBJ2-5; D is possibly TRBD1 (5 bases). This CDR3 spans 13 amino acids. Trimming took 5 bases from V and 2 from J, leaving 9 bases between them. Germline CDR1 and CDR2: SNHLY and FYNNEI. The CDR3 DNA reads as TGTGCCAGCAGTCAGAGGACACAAGAGACCCAGTACTTC. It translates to CASSQRTQETQYF.

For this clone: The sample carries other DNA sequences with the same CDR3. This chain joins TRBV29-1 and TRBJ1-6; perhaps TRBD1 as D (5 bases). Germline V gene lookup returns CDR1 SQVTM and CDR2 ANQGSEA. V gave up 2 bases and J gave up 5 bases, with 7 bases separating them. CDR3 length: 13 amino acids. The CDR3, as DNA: TGCAGCGTTGAACCACAGGATAATTCACCCCTCCACTTT. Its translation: CSVEPQDNSPLHF.

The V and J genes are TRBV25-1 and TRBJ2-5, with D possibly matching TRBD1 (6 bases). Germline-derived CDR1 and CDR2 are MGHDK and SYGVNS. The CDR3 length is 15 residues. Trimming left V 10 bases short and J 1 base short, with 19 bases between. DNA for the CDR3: TGTGCCATCCCCCAGTCCAGGGGTGCCCAAGAGACCCAGTACTTC. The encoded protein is CAIPQSRGAQETQYF. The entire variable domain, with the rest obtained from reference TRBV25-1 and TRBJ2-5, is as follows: EADIYQTPRYLVIGTGKKITLECSQTMGHDKMYWYQQDPGMELHLIHYSYGVNSTEKGDLSSESTVSRIRTEHFPLTLESARPSHTSQYLCAIPQSRGAQETQYFGPGTRLLVL.

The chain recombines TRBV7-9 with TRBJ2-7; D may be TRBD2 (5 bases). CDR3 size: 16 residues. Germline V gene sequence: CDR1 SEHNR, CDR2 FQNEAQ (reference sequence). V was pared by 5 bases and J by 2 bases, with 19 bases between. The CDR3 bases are TGTGCCAGCAGCCCGCTACTAACCGGGATAACCTACGAGCAGTACTTC. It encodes CASSPLLTGITYEQYF.

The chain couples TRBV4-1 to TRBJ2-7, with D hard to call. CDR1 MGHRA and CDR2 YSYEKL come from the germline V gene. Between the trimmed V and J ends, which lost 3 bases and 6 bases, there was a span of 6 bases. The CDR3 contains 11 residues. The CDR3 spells CASSQGSEQYF. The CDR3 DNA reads TGCGCCAGCAGCCAGGGCAGCGAGCAGTACTTC.

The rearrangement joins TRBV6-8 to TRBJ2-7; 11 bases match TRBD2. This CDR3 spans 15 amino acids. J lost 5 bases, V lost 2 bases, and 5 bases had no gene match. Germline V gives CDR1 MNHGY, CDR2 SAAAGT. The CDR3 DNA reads TGTGCCAGCAGTTACCAGGGACTAGCGGTCGACGAGCAGTACTTC. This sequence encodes CASSYQGLAVDEQYF.

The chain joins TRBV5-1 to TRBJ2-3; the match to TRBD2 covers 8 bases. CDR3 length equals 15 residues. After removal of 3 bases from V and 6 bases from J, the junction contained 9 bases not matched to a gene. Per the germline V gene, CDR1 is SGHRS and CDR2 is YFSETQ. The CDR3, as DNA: TGCGCCAGCAGCTCCCGACTAGCGCCGCGGGATACGCAGTATTTT. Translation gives CASSSRLAPRDTQYF.

DNA for the CDR3: TGTGCCAGCAGCGTAGAAGGAGCGGGGGGGCCCAATGAGCAGTTCTTC. It encodes CASSVEGAGGPNEQFF. J is TRBJ2-1 and V is TRBV9, with 10 bases fitting TRBD2. Germline V gene data show CDR1 as SGDLS and CDR2 as YYNGEE. V trimming: 0 bases; J trimming: 6 bases; junction bases outside the gene matches: 6. This CDR3 is 16 amino acids long. Full variable domain (outside the CDR3, taken from reference TRBV9 and TRBJ2-1): DSGVTQTPKHLITATGQRVTLRCSPRSGDLSVYWYQQSLDQGLQFLIQYYNGEERAKGNILERFSAQQFPDLHSELNLSSLELGDSALYFCASSVEGAGGPNEQFFGPGTRLTVL.

CDR3 sequence: CSAGTAYGYTF. The CDR3 DNA sequence: TGCAGTGCGGGGACAGCCTATGGCTACACCTTC. The chain couples TRBV20-1 to TRBJ1-2, with TRBD1 matching over 7 bases. Losses at the gene ends were 6 bases for V and 4 bases for J; bases not matched to a gene: 2. The CDR3 is 11 amino acids. The germline gives CDR1 DFQATT, CDR2 SNEGSKA (reference sequence).

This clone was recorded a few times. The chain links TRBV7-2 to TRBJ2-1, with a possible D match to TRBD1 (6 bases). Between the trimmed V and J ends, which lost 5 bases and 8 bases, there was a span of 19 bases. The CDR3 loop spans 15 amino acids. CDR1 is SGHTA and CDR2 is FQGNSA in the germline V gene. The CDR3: CASSPYPRGSDEQFF. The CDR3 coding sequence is TGTGCCAGCAGCCCTTACCCGAGGGGGAGTGATGAGCAGTTCTTC.

The CDR3 coding sequence is TGCGCCAGCAGCCTGTCTACCCGCGGGGCAGATACGCAGTATTTT. This translates into CASSLSTRGADTQYF. The chain combines TRBV4-1 with TRBJ2-3; TRBD2 might be the D (6 bases). CDR1 MGHRA and CDR2 YSYEKL come from the germline V gene. The CDR3 is 15 residues long. Trimming stripped 4 bases from V and 4 bases from J, with 15 bases between.

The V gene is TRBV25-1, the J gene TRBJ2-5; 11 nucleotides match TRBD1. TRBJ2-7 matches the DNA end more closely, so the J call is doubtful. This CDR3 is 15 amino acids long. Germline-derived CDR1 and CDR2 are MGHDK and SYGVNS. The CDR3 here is CASSRPGTGGYEQYF. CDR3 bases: TGTGCCAGCAGTAGACCCGGGACAGGGGGCTACGAGCAGTACTTC.

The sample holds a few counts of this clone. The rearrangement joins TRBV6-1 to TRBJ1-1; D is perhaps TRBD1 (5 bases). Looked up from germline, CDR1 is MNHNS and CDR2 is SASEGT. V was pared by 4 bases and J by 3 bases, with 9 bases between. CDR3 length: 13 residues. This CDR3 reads CASSAAGDTEAFF. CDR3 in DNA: TGTGCCAGCAGTGCCGCGGGGGACACTGAAGCTTTCTTT.